The rows below give T cell receptor beta chains drawn from one sample of a study of cytomegalovirus exposure and HLA in healthy donors. The data were produced by immunoSEQ multiplex PCR, yet TCRdb's version contains in-frame clones alone and is incomplete. The sample lists about 160,000 clones; 75% to 80% were seen once. What was sequenced was PBMCs. These receptors came from a woman in her thirties or forties in good health and CMV-seropositive. Both conserved end residues are part of each CDR3. D genes are given only for firm matches. Clone size appears in some rows only: once, few, many, or a class for an expanded clone.

>.|TRBJ2-2|TRBV5-6|.
TGTGCCAGCAGCTTTCCGACCGGGGAGCTGTTTTTT
CASSFPTGELFF
>.|TRBJ1-1|TRBV27|.
TGTGCCAGCAGTAGGACAACCGCTGCTTGGGTGAACACTGAAGCTTTCTTT
CASSRTTAAWVNTEAFF
>.|TRBJ2-5|TRBV7-8|.
TGTGCCAGCAGCTCAAAAGAGACCCAGTACTTC
CASSSKETQYF
>.|TRBJ2-5|TRBV25-1|TRBD1
TGTGCCAGCACCGGACAGGGGGTCAGAGAGCAGTACTTC
CASTGQGVREQYF
>few|TRBJ2-5|TRBV7-7|TRBD1
TGTGCCAGCAGCTGGGACAGGGATTCATGGGAGACCCAGTACTTC
CASSWDRDSWETQYF
>once|TRBJ2-5|TRBV6-1|TRBD2
TGTGCCAGCAGTTCTCGGACTAGCGGACAAGAGACCCAGTACTTC
CASSSRTSGQETQYF
>once|TRBJ2-1|TRBV6-6|TRBD2
TGTGCCAGCAGGCCGACCGGGACTAGCGGGGGGGCGGAGTTCTTC
CASRPTGTSGGAEFF
>.|TRBJ2-1|TRBV19|TRBD2
TGTGCCAGTAGTGTCGGGGGGGGCTCCTACAATGAGCAGTTCTTC
CASSVGGGSYNEQFF
>.|TRBJ1-2|TRBV28|TRBD1
TGTGCCAGCAGTTTCGGACAGGGGGCGTTTGGCTACACCTTC
CASSFGQGAFGYTF
>.|TRBJ2-7|TRBV13|TRBD2
TGTGCCAGCAGCCCAGCGGGATCTAATTACGAGCAGTACTTC
CASSPAGSNYEQYF
>.|TRBJ2-5|TRBV7-2|TRBD2
TGTGCCAGCAGCCAAGGGACTAGCGGAACCGAGACCCAGTACTTC
CASSQGTSGTETQYF